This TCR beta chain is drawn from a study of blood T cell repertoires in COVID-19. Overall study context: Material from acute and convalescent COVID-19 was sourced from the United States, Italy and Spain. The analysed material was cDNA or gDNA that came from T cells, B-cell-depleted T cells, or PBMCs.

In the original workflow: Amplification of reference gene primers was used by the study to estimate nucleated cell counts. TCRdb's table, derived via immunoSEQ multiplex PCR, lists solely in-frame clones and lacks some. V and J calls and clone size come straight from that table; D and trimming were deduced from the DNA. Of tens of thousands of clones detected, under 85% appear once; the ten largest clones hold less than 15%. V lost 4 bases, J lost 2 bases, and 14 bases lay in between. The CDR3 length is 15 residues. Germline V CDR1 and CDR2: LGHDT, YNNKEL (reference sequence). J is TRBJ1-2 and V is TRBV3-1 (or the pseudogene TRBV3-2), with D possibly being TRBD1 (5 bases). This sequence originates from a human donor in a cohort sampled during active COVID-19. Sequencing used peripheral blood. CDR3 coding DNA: TGTGCCAGCAGCCCCTTAGGCGGGACGAACTATGGCTACACCTTC. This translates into CASSPLGGTNYGYTF.